Given below is one T cell receptor (beta chain) in context. Its target is unknown. The study ran its PCR with 60 Vbeta and 13 Jbeta primers. In the authors' workflow: Counted up in a later analysis, unique TCR beta chains came to about 80 million, with around 12 million shared. Sequenced by immunoSEQ multiplex PCR; TCRdb stores in-frame clones only, minus some. V and J calls and clone size come straight from that table; D and trimming were deduced from the DNA. The sample lists around 110,000 clones, 55% to 65% occurring once. This sample stems from a study of cytomegalovirus exposure and HLA in healthy donors. General observations from the study: CMV antigen specificity was confirmed in vitro for a few CMV-associated chains. According to the study, around 150 TCR beta chains were cytomegalovirus-associated.

After removal of 4 bases from V and 4 bases from J, the junction contained 11 bases not matched to a gene. The germline V gene has CDR1 SGDLS and CDR2 YYNGEE. This CDR3 contains 16 residues. V and J are TRBV9 and TRBJ2-1; 7 bases agree with TRBD2. What was sequenced was PBMCs. This TCR came from a woman between 40 and 55 years old in good health and CMV-seropositive. CDR3 loop: CASSPPGGGVYNEQFF. The CDR3 region has the DNA TGTGCCAGCAGCCCGCCCGGTGGGGGGGTTTACAATGAGCAGTTCTTC.